This T cell receptor beta chain derives from a study of control samples from healthy donors and cancer patients (dated by TCRdb to the early 2020s). Of note for this clone: What this receptor recognizes is not known. Base qualities are not provided; no much larger clone lies one nucleotide away.

The library was built by means of the immunoSEQ multiplex PCR assay. In TCRdb, the immuneACCESS table is reduced to in-frame sequences with V and J assigned. These tables do not hold every clone; where another copy was compared, an unresolved V gene accounts for under half, and the others remain unexplained. This sample has 82,000 or so clones in its table, and roughly 94% of those were observed once. About 5% of the sample comes from the top ten. The CDR3 measures 16 amino acids from cysteine to phenylalanine. Only the CDR3 region is kept as DNA, spanning 48 bases read in frame from base 1. The germline V gene encodes CDR1 SGHNT and CDR2 YYREEE (reference sequence). Clipping removes 4 bases from V and 3 bases from J, with 11 as the unmatched junction base count.

Recombination connected TRBV5-4 to TRBJ2-3, and TRBD1 aligns with 7 junction nucleotides. Sequencing was done on a sample of blood. The TCR was taken from a young woman in good health. The CDR3 in this case is CASSSRAGGWTDTQYF. The DNA sequence reads TGTGCCAGCAGCAGTAGGGCAGGGGGTTGGACAGATACGCAGTATTTT. Where the CDR3 stops, the reference TRBV5-4 and TRBJ2-3 genes take over; the full variable domain is ETGVTQSPTHLIKTRGQQVTLRCSSQSGHNTVSWYQQALGQGPQFIFQYYREEENGRGNFPPRFSGLQFPNYSSELNVNALELDDSALYLCASSSRAGGWTDTQYFGPGTRLTVL.